The rows below give T cell receptor beta chains drawn from one sample of a study of Graves' ophthalmopathy and Graves' hyperthyroidism. TCRdb processed the multiplex PCR reads anew with MiXCR; each CDR3 protein has one entry. The sample carries tens of thousands of distinct CDR3 sequences, around 48% recorded once. The sample comprised peripheral blood. The source of these receptors is an adult man with Graves' ophthalmopathy. CDR3s include the opening cysteine and the closing phenylalanine or tryptophan. Fields, in order: CDR3 protein, CDR3 DNA, clone size, J gene, D gene, V gene. A D gene is named only where the DNA matches it firmly. For some rows the clone size is stated as once, few or many, or as a class when expanded; others skip it.

CDR3 protein: CASSRGAGYNEQFF
CDR3 DNA: TGTGCCAGCAGCCGGGGGGCAGGCTACAATGAGCAGTTCTTC
clone size: NA
J gene: TRBJ2-1
D gene: NA
V gene: TRBV13

CDR3 protein: CASSLDRGQPQHF
CDR3 DNA: TGTGCCAGCAGCCTGGACAGGGGGCAGCCCCAGCATTTT
clone size: NA
J gene: TRBJ1-5
D gene: TRBD1
V gene: TRBV11-2

CDR3 protein: CASSPRSFGPYEQYF
CDR3 DNA: TGTGCCAGCAGCCCACGGAGCTTCGGACCCTACGAGCAGTACTTC
clone size: many
J gene: TRBJ2-7
D gene: NA
V gene: TRBV7-9

CDR3 protein: CESSPTGGANQPQHF
CDR3 DNA: TGTGAAAGCAGTCCAACAGGGGGCGCGAATCAGCCCCAGCATTTT
clone size: NA
J gene: TRBJ1-5
D gene: TRBD1
V gene: TRBV6-5

CDR3 protein: CASSEGGTGWNTEAFF
CDR3 DNA: TGTGCCAGCAGTGAAGGTGGGACAGGGTGGAACACTGAAGCTTTCTTT
clone size: NA
J gene: TRBJ1-1
D gene: TRBD1
V gene: TRBV6-4

CDR3 protein: CASSPTRTSYEQYF
CDR3 DNA: TGTGCCAGCAGCCCCACCAGGACTTCTTACGAGCAGTACTTC
clone size: NA
J gene: TRBJ2-7
D gene: NA
V gene: TRBV7-9

CDR3 protein: CASSSSRGIAYEQYF
CDR3 DNA: TGTGCCAGCAGCTCTAGCAGGGGAATAGCCTACGAGCAGTACTTC
clone size: NA
J gene: TRBJ2-7
D gene: NA
V gene: TRBV5-6

CDR3 protein: CASTLQGTDTEAFF
CDR3 DNA: TGTGCCAGCACCTTACAGGGCACGGACACTGAAGCTTTCTTT
clone size: NA
J gene: TRBJ1-1
D gene: NA
V gene: TRBV2

CDR3 protein: CASSLAAGGPDTQYF
CDR3 DNA: TGTGCCAGCAGCTTGGCAGCAGGAGGGCCAGATACGCAGTATTTT
clone size: many
J gene: TRBJ2-3
D gene: NA
V gene: TRBV5-8

CDR3 protein: CASSIDRTGRGVGEAFF
CDR3 DNA: TGTGCCAGTAGTATAGATCGCACCGGACGGGGCGTTGGTGAAGCTTTCTTT
clone size: many
J gene: TRBJ1-1
D gene: NA
V gene: TRBV19

CDR3 protein: CASTSPGGGSTEKLFF
CDR3 DNA: TGTGCCAGCACCTCTCCCGGGGGAGGGTCGACTGAAAAACTGTTTTTT
clone size: many
J gene: TRBJ1-4
D gene: NA
V gene: TRBV2

CDR3 protein: CASSLASGTPYNEQFF
CDR3 DNA: TGTGCTAGCAGCTTGGCTAGCGGTACGCCGTACAATGAGCAGTTCTTC
clone size: medium-sized
J gene: TRBJ2-1
D gene: TRBD2
V gene: TRBV7-7

CDR3 protein: CASSSGTSADTQYF
CDR3 DNA: TGCGCCAGCAGCTCCGGGACTAGCGCGGATACGCAGTATTTT
clone size: NA
J gene: TRBJ2-3
D gene: TRBD2
V gene: TRBV5-1

CDR3 protein: CASSRSARVNTEAFF
CDR3 DNA: TGTGCCAGCAGCCGCAGTGCTAGGGTGAACACTGAAGCTTTCTTT
clone size: NA
J gene: TRBJ1-1
D gene: NA
V gene: TRBV7-9

CDR3 protein: CASSSRDRHFYNEQFF
CDR3 DNA: TGTGCCAGCAGCTCCCGGGACAGGCACTTCTACAATGAGCAGTTCTTC
clone size: NA
J gene: TRBJ2-1
D gene: TRBD1
V gene: TRBV14

CDR3 protein: CAWSDRGHEQYF
CDR3 DNA: TGTGCCTGGAGTGACAGGGGCCACGAGCAGTACTTC
clone size: many
J gene: TRBJ2-7
D gene: TRBD1
V gene: TRBV30

CDR3 protein: CASSRRLAGVSTGELFF
CDR3 DNA: TGTGCCAGCAGCAGAAGACTAGCGGGGGTTAGTACCGGGGAGCTGTTTTTT
clone size: NA
J gene: TRBJ2-2
D gene: TRBD2
V gene: TRBV7-6

CDR3 protein: CASSRGGGTYEQYF
CDR3 DNA: TGTGCCAGCAGCCGTGGTGGGGGGACCTACGAGCAGTACTTC
clone size: NA
J gene: TRBJ2-7
D gene: NA
V gene: TRBV7-9

CDR3 protein: CASLDGVGDTQYF
CDR3 DNA: TGTGCCAGCTTAGATGGGGTAGGAGATACGCAGTATTTT
clone size: many
J gene: TRBJ2-3
D gene: NA
V gene: TRBV6-5

CDR3 protein: CASSYRGRDTQYF
CDR3 DNA: TGTGCCAGCAGTTACAGGGGGCGAGATACGCAGTATTTT
clone size: many
J gene: TRBJ2-3
D gene: TRBD1
V gene: TRBV6-5

CDR3 protein: CASSPSGGAYEQYF
CDR3 DNA: TGTGCCAGCAGCCCTAGCGGGGGGGCGTACGAGCAGTACTTC
clone size: NA
J gene: TRBJ2-7
D gene: TRBD2
V gene: TRBV9

CDR3 protein: CASSRTQGQQFF
CDR3 DNA: TGCGCCAGCAGCCGAACCCAGGGCCAGCAGTTCTTC
clone size: many
J gene: TRBJ2-1
D gene: NA
V gene: TRBV5-1

CDR3 protein: CSVGLAGTDTQYF
CDR3 DNA: TGCAGCGTCGGACTAGCGGGAACAGATACGCAGTATTTT
clone size: NA
J gene: TRBJ2-3
D gene: TRBD2
V gene: TRBV29-1

CDR3 protein: CASSLAGQDSPLHF
CDR3 DNA: TGTGCCAGCAGCTTAGCGGGACAGGATTCACCCCTCCACTTT
clone size: NA
J gene: TRBJ1-6
D gene: TRBD1
V gene: TRBV7-3

CDR3 protein: CASSPLTGGKETQYF
CDR3 DNA: TGTGCCAGCAGTCCCCTGACAGGGGGCAAAGAGACCCAGTACTTC
clone size: NA
J gene: TRBJ2-5
D gene: TRBD1
V gene: TRBV2

CDR3 protein: CASIGGSSYEQYF
CDR3 DNA: TGTGCCAGTATTGGGGGTTCGAGCTACGAGCAGTACTTC
clone size: medium-sized
J gene: TRBJ2-7
D gene: NA
V gene: TRBV19

CDR3 protein: CASSPFVRRANEKLFF
CDR3 DNA: TGTGCCAGCAGCCCTTTCGTACGGCGGGCTAATGAAAAACTGTTTTTT
clone size: NA
J gene: TRBJ1-4
D gene: NA
V gene: TRBV7-2

CDR3 protein: CSASADRGANMYNEQFF
CDR3 DNA: TGCAGTGCTAGTGCCGACAGGGGTGCGAATATGTACAATGAGCAGTTCTTC
clone size: NA
J gene: TRBJ2-1
D gene: TRBD1
V gene: TRBV20-1

CDR3 protein: CASSDGQEYQETQYF
CDR3 DNA: TGCGCCAGCAGCGACGGACAGGAGTACCAAGAGACCCAGTACTTC
clone size: many
J gene: TRBJ2-5
D gene: TRBD1
V gene: TRBV5-1

CDR3 protein: CASSRTGQGYTF
CDR3 DNA: TGTGCCAGCAGTCGGACAGGGCAGGGCTACACCTTC
clone size: NA
J gene: TRBJ1-2
D gene: TRBD1
V gene: TRBV7-2

CDR3 protein: CASSYSSVTRDETQYF
CDR3 DNA: TGTGCCAGCAGTTACTCGTCCGTGACCAGGGACGAGACCCAGTACTTC
clone size: NA
J gene: TRBJ2-5
D gene: NA
V gene: TRBV6-5